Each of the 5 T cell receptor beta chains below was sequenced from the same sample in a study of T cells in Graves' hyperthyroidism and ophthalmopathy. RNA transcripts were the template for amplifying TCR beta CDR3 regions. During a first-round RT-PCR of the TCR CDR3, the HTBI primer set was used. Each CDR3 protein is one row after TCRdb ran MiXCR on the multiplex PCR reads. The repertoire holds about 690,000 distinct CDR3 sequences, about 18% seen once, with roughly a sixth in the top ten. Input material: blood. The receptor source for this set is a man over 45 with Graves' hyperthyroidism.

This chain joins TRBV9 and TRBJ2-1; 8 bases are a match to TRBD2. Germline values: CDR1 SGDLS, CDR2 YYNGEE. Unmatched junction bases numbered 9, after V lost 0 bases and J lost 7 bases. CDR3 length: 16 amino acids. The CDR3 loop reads CASSVDNGRVWNEQFF. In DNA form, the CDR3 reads TGTGCCAGCAGCGTAGACAACGGGAGGGTATGGAATGAGCAGTTCTTC.

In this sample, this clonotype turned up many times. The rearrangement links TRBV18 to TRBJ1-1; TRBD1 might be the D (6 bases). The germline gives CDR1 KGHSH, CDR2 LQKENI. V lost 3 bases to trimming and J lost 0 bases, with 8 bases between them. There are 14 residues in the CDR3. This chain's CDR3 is CASSPGDMNTEAFF. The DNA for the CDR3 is TGTGCCAGCTCACCTGGGGACATGAACACTGAAGCTTTCTTT. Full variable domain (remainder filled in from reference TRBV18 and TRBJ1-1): NAGVMQNPRHLVRRRGQEARLRCSPMKGHSHVYWYRQLPEEGLKFMVYLQKENIIDESGMPKERFSAEFPKEGPSILRIQQVVRGDSAAYFCASSPGDMNTEAFFGQGTRLTVV.

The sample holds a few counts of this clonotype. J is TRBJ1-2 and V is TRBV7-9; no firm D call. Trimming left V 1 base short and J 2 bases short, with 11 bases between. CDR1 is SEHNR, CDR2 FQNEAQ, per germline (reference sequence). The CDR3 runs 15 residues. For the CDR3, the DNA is TGTGCCAGCAGCTTAGATGTCGGAGGAAACTATGGCTACACCTTC. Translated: CASSLDVGGNYGYTF. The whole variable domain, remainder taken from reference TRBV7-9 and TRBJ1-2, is DTGVSQNPRHKITKRGQNVTFRCDPISEHNRLYWYRQTLGQGPEFLTYFQNEAQLEKSRLLSDRFSAERPKGSFSTLEIQRTEQGDSAMYLCASSLDVGGNYGYTFGSGTRLTVV.

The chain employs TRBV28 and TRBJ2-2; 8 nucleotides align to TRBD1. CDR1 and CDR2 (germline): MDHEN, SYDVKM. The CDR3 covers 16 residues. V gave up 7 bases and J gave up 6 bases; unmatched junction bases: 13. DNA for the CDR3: TGTGCCAGCATGGGACAGGACACCGCCCTTTCCGGGGAGCTGTTTTTT. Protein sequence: CASMGQDTALSGELFF.

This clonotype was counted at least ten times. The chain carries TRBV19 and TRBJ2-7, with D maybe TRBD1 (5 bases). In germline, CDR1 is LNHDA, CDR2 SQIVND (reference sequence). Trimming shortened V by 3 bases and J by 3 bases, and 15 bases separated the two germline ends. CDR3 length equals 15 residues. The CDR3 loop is CASSIEFQGVYEQYF. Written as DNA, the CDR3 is TGTGCCAGTAGTATCGAATTTCAGGGCGTCTACGAGCAGTACTTC.